This T cell receptor (beta chain) was sequenced during a study of blood T cell repertoires in COVID-19. This clone appeared a single time. The junction had 2 bases not matched to a gene; V was cut back by 1 base and J by 5 bases. Germline assignment: CDR1 SGHRS and CDR2 YFSETQ. The CDR3 has 13 residues. Measured with immunoSEQ multiplex PCR; TCRdb has only the in-frame clones, and not every one. Here the sample spans about 98,000 clones, around nine tenths being singletons. The V and J genes are TRBV5-1 and TRBJ1-2; TRBD1 aligns across 7 bases. The source of this sequence is a man aged 50 to 60 with acute or convalescent COVID-19. Sequenced material: peripheral blood. CDR3 amino acids: CASSLTGEYGYTF. In DNA form, the CDR3 reads TGCGCCAGCAGCTTGACAGGGGAATATGGCTACACCTTC.